Each of the 3 T cell receptor beta chains below was sequenced from the same sample in a study of patients and donors after allogeneic stem cell transplantation. In TCRdb, the RT-PCR reads were re-called with MiXCR into one record per CDR3 protein. The table lists about 960,000 distinct CDR3 sequences, approximately 19% of them singletons. Sequencing was done on a sample of blood, either unsorted or a sorted T cell fraction (not recorded which). The receptors come from a human donor who was either an allogeneic HSCT recipient or a stem cell or donor lymphocyte infusion donor (not recorded which). It is not recorded whose cells these are; they may come from a transplant donor.

This clonotype was seen ten or more times. This chain connects TRBV7-9 to TRBJ2-3, with 10 bases aligning to TRBD2. J gave up 5 bases and V 5 bases, and 4 bases lay outside the gene matches. Germline values: CDR1 SEHNR, CDR2 FQNEAQ (reference sequence). The CDR3 extends over 14 amino acids. CDR3: CASSVTSGRDTQYF. CDR3 nucleotides: TGTGCCAGCAGCGTGACTAGCGGGCGAGATACGCAGTATTTT. Variable domain in full (rest from reference TRBV7-9 and TRBJ2-3): DTGVSQNPRHKITKRGQNVTFRCDPISEHNRLYWYRQTLGQGPEFLTYFQNEAQLEKSRLLSDRFSAERPKGSFSTLEIQRTEQGDSAMYLCASSVTSGRDTQYFGPGTRLTVL.

V usage is TRBV7-7 and J usage is TRBJ2-5; 11 bases are a match to TRBD2. Germline V gene sequence: CDR1 SSHAT, CDR2 FNYEAQ (reference sequence). The CDR3 runs 18 residues. V trimming: 0 bases; J trimming: 1 base; junction bases outside the gene matches: 7. This chain's CDR3 is CASSLAGVAGGTQETQYF. The CDR3 DNA reads TGTGCCAGCAGCTTAGCGGGGGTAGCGGGAGGGACCCAAGAGACCCAGTACTTC.

This clonotype occurred a few times. The V call is TRBV3-1, the J call TRBJ2-5; TRBD2 matches 8 bases. V gave up 4 bases and J gave up 5 bases; unmatched junction bases: 15. Germline lookup yields CDR1 LGHDT and CDR2 YNNKEL (reference sequence). This CDR3 spans 17 amino acids. In DNA, the CDR3 is TGTGCCAGCAGCCCCACACGGACTAGCCGGGCTGTGGAGACCCAGTACTTC. The encoded protein is CASSPTRTSRAVETQYF.